This TCR beta chain derives from a study of Ad26.COV2.S vaccination and SARS-CoV-2 variants. The CDR3 is 17 amino acids. Germline CDR1 and CDR2: LGHNA and YSLEER. Trimming took off 0 bases at V and 4 bases at J, with 18 bases between the two ends. Data came from immunoSEQ multiplex PCR; TCRdb stores just in-frame clones and leaves some out. The sample has about 390,000 clones, approximately 92% seen once; the top ten hold less than 2%. Treatment given: roughly 20 received Ad26.COV2.S at low or high dose, single or two shots; 5 received placebo; per-sample allocation not given. It was on day 63 after the first vaccine or placebo injection that samples were taken.

This sample comprised peripheral blood, obtained in a trial of Ad26.COV2.S vaccine versus placebo. This chain joins TRBV4-3 and TRBJ1-2; D possibly corresponds to TRBD1 (5 bases). This sequence was found in a person aged 18-60 years who received the Ad26.COV2.S COVID-19 vaccine or a placebo. The CDR3: CASSQDAVGRDFYGYTF. The CDR3 nucleotides are TGCGCCAGCAGCCAAGATGCAGTAGGCAGGGACTTCTATGGCTACACCTTC.